Listed below are T cell receptor beta chains from one sample, sequenced in a study of CD4 T cells in relation to SARS-CoV-2 and coronaviruses. Libraries were prepared by immunoSEQ multiplex PCR; TCRdb keeps only in-frame clonotypes and omits some of them. Here the sample spans about 59,000 clones, around 86% being singletons. The source material was memory CD4+ T cells from PBMCs. These receptors originate from a human donor in good health. The CDR3 runs from the conserved cysteine through the conserved F or W. The D gene is left open where the match is weak. Clone sizes are given selectively: once, few, many, or a class where the clone is expanded.

j_call d_call clone_size v_call cdr3_nt cdr3_aa
TRBJ1-2 . . TRBV9 TGTGCCAGCAGCCCCCTCGTGAGTGGTGGCTACACCTTC CASSPLVSGGYTF
TRBJ2-3 . . TRBV3-1/TRBV3-2 TGTGCCAGCAGCCCGCTACAACGGGGCACAGATACGCAGTATTTT CASSPLQRGTDTQYF
TRBJ2-2 TRBD2 . TRBV7-6 TGTGCCAGCAGCCCCATAGCGGGAGGGCAGTCCGGCGCCGGGGAGCTGTTTTTT CASSPIAGGQSGAGELFF
TRBJ2-7 TRBD1 . TRBV19 TGTGCCAGTAGACTTTCCCCCGGACAGGGTTCCGAGCAGTACTTC CASRLSPGQGSEQYF
TRBJ2-1 TRBD2 . TRBV18 TGTGCCAGCTCACCTTTAGCGGGAGACGACAATGAGCAGTTCTTC CASSPLAGDDNEQFF
TRBJ2-7 TRBD1 . TRBV5-1 TGCGCCAGCAGCATCGGGACAGATTACTCCTACGAGCAGTACTTC CASSIGTDYSYEQYF
TRBJ2-5 TRBD1 few TRBV12-5 TGTGCTAGTGGTCCCGGAGGACAGGGCGGGGAGGAGACCCAGTACTTC CASGPGGQGGEETQYF
TRBJ2-2 TRBD1 . TRBV5-1 TGCGCCAGCAGCTTTCGACAGGGTAGCACCGGGGAGCTGTTTTTT CASSFRQGSTGELFF
TRBJ2-7 TRBD2 . TRBV18 TGTGCCAGCTCACCACGCGGTTCAGCGGGGGGCTACGAGCAGTACTTC CASSPRGSAGGYEQYF
TRBJ1-5 . . TRBV18 TGTGCCAGCTCACCAGAGGGTCCGCGCAATCAGCCCCAGCATTTT CASSPEGPRNQPQHF
TRBJ2-7 TRBD2 . TRBV30 TGTGCCTGGAGTGTGGGACTAGCGGGTGGCTCCTACGAGCAGTACTTC CAWSVGLAGGSYEQYF
TRBJ1-1 . . TRBV28 TGTGCCAGCAGTTTAGAGAACAGGGTGGGGGCTTTCTTT CASSLENRVGAFF
TRBJ2-7 TRBD2 . TRBV27 TGTGCCAGCTCAGGGGGGACTAGCCCCTACGAGCAGTACTTC CASSGGTSPYEQYF
TRBJ1-5 . . TRBV30 TGTGCCTGGAACCAGGGTCTCAATCAGCCCCAGCATTTT CAWNQGLNQPQHF
TRBJ2-7 TRBD2 . TRBV11-3 TGTGCCAGCAGCCCCGGGACTAGAGTGTCCCGGCAGTACTTC CASSPGTRVSRQYF
TRBJ1-3 . . TRBV5-6 TGTGCCAGCAGCTTGGTCGGAGCTTCTGGAAACACCATATATTTT CASSLVGASGNTIYF
TRBJ1-6 . . TRBV27 TGTGCCAGCAGTCAAGGAAGGTATCGTTCACCCCTCCACTTT CASSQGRYRSPLHF
TRBJ1-5 . . TRBV12-3/TRBV12-4 TGTGCCAGCAGTTTGGCGAGCAATCAGCCCCAGCATTTT CASSLASNQPQHF
TRBJ2-2 . . TRBV7-9 TGTGCCAGCAGCCCCCTGAGGGCAGGGCTGAAGGCCGGGGAGCTGTTTTTT CASSPLRAGLKAGELFF
TRBJ2-6 . . TRBV7-9 TGTGCCAGCAGCTTATACAACGCTGGGGCCAACGTCCTGACTTTC CASSLYNAGANVLTF
TRBJ2-2 . . TRBV19 TGTGCCAGTAGTATTGGCACCGGGGAGCTGTTTTTT CASSIGTGELFF
TRBJ2-4 TRBD1 . TRBV3-1/TRBV3-2 TGTGCCAGCAGCCCCACCTCGACAGGGGGATATTACATTCAGTACTTC CASSPTSTGGYYIQYF
TRBJ2-2 . . TRBV19 TGTGCCAGTAGTATAAAAACTTTGAACACCGGGGAGCTGTTTTTT CASSIKTLNTGELFF
TRBJ1-6 . . TRBV18 TGTGCCAGCTCACCATCGAAGGGTGAGAATTCACCCCTCCACTTT CASSPSKGENSPLHF
TRBJ1-5 . once TRBV30 TGTGCCTGGAGTAGCAGGGGTTATAGCAATCAGCCCCAGCATTTT CAWSSRGYSNQPQHF
TRBJ2-1 . . TRBV10-3 TGTGCCATCGGACTTTCCAATGAGCAGTTCTTC CAIGLSNEQFF
TRBJ2-3 . . TRBV7-3 TGTGCCAGCAGCCCAAAGCTAGGGGGCGCGGGAGCGGCCTCAGATACGCAGTATTTT CASSPKLGGAGAASDTQYF
TRBJ2-5 . . TRBV5-1 TGCGCCAGCAGCTCGGGGGGACAGTACCAAGAGACCCAGTACTTC CASSSGGQYQETQYF
TRBJ2-5 TRBD2 . TRBV5-8 TGTGCCAGCAGCCCCGGCGGTAGCGGGAGGGCCGGGGAGACCCAGTACTTC CASSPGGSGRAGETQYF
TRBJ1-5 . . TRBV5-6 TGTGCCAGCAGCATCTATTCGGGGGGCGCCGGCAATCAGCCCCAGCATTTT CASSIYSGGAGNQPQHF
TRBJ1-5 . . TRBV19 TGTGCCAGTAGTATTGGGCGTATTGGAAATCAGCCCCAGCATTTT CASSIGRIGNQPQHF
TRBJ2-3 . few TRBV6-1 TGTGCCAGCAGTGAAAAGAAATCCATGCCTGGGGATACGCAGTATTTT CASSEKKSMPGDTQYF
TRBJ2-5 TRBD1 . TRBV7-2 TGTGCCAGCAGCGAGACCGGGACAGACACAGAGACCCAGTACTTC CASSETGTDTETQYF
TRBJ2-7 . . TRBV2 TGTGCCAGCAGTGAAGATGGCTACGAGCAGTACTTC CASSEDGYEQYF
TRBJ2-7 TRBD1 . TRBV10-1 TGCGCCAGCAGTGAGGTCCCAGGGGGCGCGAGGTACGAGCAGTACTTC CASSEVPGGARYEQYF
TRBJ2-7 TRBD2 . TRBV5-1 TGCGCCAGCAGCTTGGGCTGGGGGAGGGACTCCTACGAGCAGTACTTC CASSLGWGRDSYEQYF
TRBJ2-2 . . TRBV27 TGTGCCAGCAGCCGGACAGTCAACACCGGGGAGCTGTTTTTT CASSRTVNTGELFF
TRBJ2-7 . . TRBV27 TGTGCCAGCAGTCCAGGACTAGGGGGAGGGTACGAGCAGTACTTC CASSPGLGGGYEQYF
TRBJ2-1 . . TRBV5-1 TGCGCCAGCAGCTTGGCCGGGGGCGCCAGCTCCTACAATGAGCAGTTCTTC CASSLAGGASSYNEQFF
TRBJ2-3 . . TRBV4-2 TGTGCCAGCAGCCAACGAACTACCGGTGGCACAGATACGCAGTATTTT CASSQRTTGGTDTQYF
TRBJ2-4 . few TRBV7-9 TGTGCCAGCAGCAAAACGTCGGGGCGGGGAAACATTCAGTACTTC CASSKTSGRGNIQYF
TRBJ2-3 TRBD2 . TRBV4-1 TGCGCCAGCAGCCTTGCGGGAGGAACAGATACGCAGTATTTT CASSLAGGTDTQYF
TRBJ2-7 . . TRBV27 TGTGCCAGCTGGAAGGGCGACAACTTCTACGAGCAGTACTTC CASWKGDNFYEQYF
TRBJ2-7 TRBD2 . TRBV5-1 TGCGCCAGCAGCTACACCTCTAGCGGGGCTTCCTACGAGCAGTACTTC CASSYTSSGASYEQYF
TRBJ2-2 . few TRBV12-3/TRBV12-4 TGTGCCAGCGGTTCCTTGGTGATCGGGGAGCTGTTTTTT CASGSLVIGELFF
TRBJ2-7 . . TRBV12-3/TRBV12-4 TGTGCCAGCAGTTTTGGGGACGCATACGAGCAGTACTTC CASSFGDAYEQYF